This T cell receptor beta chain was profiled in a study of circulating and synovial CD4+ cells in juvenile arthritis. In this sample, this clone turned up a few times. V was clipped by 6 bases and J by 3 bases; unmatched bases: 7. CDR3 size: 15 residues. Germline CDR1 SNHLY, CDR2 FYNNEI. Assay used: immunoSEQ multiplex PCR; TCRdb lists only in-frame clones, some missing. The sample lists thousands of clones, 88% occurring once. The chain has TRBV2 and TRBJ2-2, with 7 bases lining up with TRBD2. The sequencing sample was made of HLA-DR+ CD4+ T cells from blood. Subset given: circulating pathogenic-like lymphocytes, sorted as HLA-DR+CD14-CD3+CD4+CD25low/- blood T cells. This clonotype originated in a human donor with juvenile idiopathic arthritis. The CDR3 region has the DNA TGTGCCAGCAGGGCGGGAGCGAGGGACACCGGGGAGCTGTTTTTT. Protein sequence: CASRAGARDTGELFF.